This TCR beta chain originates from a study of blood T cell repertoires in COVID-19. Participants, about 18 to 90 years old, spanned some 23 US areas. This CDR3 has 13 residues. Trimming stripped 5 bases from V and 11 bases from J, with 15 bases between. Using immunoSEQ multiplex PCR, the repertoire was profiled, and TCRdb retains in-frame clones only, with some absent. The sample records 210,000 or so clones, 83% being singletons. This receptor was identified in a woman in her 50s who had been exposed to COVID-19. The chain couples TRBV12-3 or TRBV12-4 to TRBJ1-4; D remains unclear. The sequenced material came from PBMCs or T cells enriched from blood (not recorded which). The chain's CDR3 is CASSRRGQWKLFF. CDR3 DNA sequence: TGTGCCAGCAGTAGGAGAGGTCAATGGAAACTGTTTTTT.